Sequencing of this T cell receptor beta chain was carried out in a study of blood T cells in healthy people across ages. Study-level results: Researchers deemed the diversity estimates from one million T cells underestimates.

Together with a sample-barcoded 5' primer, a J-beta primer mix was included in a second PCR lasting roughly 6 to 12 cycles. CDR3-containing paired-end reads numbered at least 2.5 million in each sample. A single record per CDR3 protein comes from TCRdb applying MiXCR to the 5' RACE reads. Of approximately 850,000 distinct CDR3 sequences detected, approximately 48% appear once; the ten largest clones hold around 18%. Germline CDR1 LGHDT, CDR2 YNNKEL (reference sequence). CDR3 size: 14 residues. Donors gave around 10 milliliters of peripheral blood apiece. On this clonotype itself: As yet, its antigen is unknown.

The chain uses TRBV3-1 and TRBJ2-5; D is unresolved. The end of the DNA aligns better with TRBJ2-7, so the J call may be wrong. The origin of this receptor is a man in his sixties in good health. The sequenced sample was blood. The CDR3 coding sequence is TGTGCCAGCAGCCCCACCCCCACGCGGTACGAGCAGTACTTC. Translation gives CASSPTPTRYEQYF.